This T cell receptor beta chain was observed in a study of regulatory T cells in long-lasting Graves disease. This clonotype came up a few times. Its antigen remains unidentified. A much larger clone differs by one base, so this may be a read error. Assembly of TCR beta libraries relied on iRepertoire HTBI primers together with Arm-PCR of CDR3 regions. TCRdb itself ran the multiplex PCR reads through MiXCR, one entry per CDR3 protein. The sample shows 400,000 to 500,000 distinct CDR3 sequences, 14% to 15% of them seen only once. This CDR3 contains 14 residues. Per the germline V gene, CDR1 is SGHAT and CDR2 is FQNNGV. Study results and caveats: Accuracy may have been reduced by the small sample size.

Time point given: newly diagnosed GD, antithyroid drugs for less than 3 months. PBMC-extracted RNA yielded the TCR library. This sample also belongs to another study, concerning T cells in Graves' hyperthyroidism and ophthalmopathy. That work contributes: Stable hyperthyroidism was separated from ophthalmopathy by a model based on 13 V-J features.

The rearrangement links TRBV11-2 to TRBJ2-1, with unresolved D. The clonotype comes from a woman aged 25 to 39 with Graves disease. The specimen comprised peripheral blood mononuclear cells (PBMCs), sampled at new diagnosis, from a patient treated with antithyroid drugs. CDR3 sequence (DNA): TGTGCCAGCAGTGACATAATCACCTACAATGAGCGGTTCTTC. It is translated as CASSDIITYNERFF. The entire variable domain, with the rest obtained from reference TRBV11-2 and TRBJ2-1, is as follows: EAGVAQSPRYKIIEKRQSVAFWCNPISGHATLYWYQQILGQGPKLLIQFQNNGVVDDSQLPKDRFSAERLKGVDSTLKIQPAKLEDSAVYLCASSDIITYNERFFGPGTRLTVL.